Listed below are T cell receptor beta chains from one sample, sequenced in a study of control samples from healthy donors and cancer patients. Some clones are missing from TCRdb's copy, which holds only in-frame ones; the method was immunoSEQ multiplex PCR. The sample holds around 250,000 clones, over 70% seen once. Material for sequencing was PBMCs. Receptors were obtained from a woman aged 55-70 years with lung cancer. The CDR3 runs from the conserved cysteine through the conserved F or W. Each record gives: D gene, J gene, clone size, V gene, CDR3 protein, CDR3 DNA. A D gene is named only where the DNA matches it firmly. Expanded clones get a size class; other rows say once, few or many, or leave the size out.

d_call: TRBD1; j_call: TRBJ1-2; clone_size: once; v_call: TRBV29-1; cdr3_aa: CSVLDRGSGYTF; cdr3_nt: TGCAGCGTTTTGGACAGGGGCTCTGGCTACACCTTC
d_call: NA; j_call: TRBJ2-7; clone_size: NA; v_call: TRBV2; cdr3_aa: CASSTTTGSYEQYF; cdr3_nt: TGTGCCAGCAGTACTACGACAGGCTCCTACGAGCAGTACTTC
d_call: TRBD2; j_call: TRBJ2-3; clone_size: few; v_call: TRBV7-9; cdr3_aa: CASSQRGGYTDTQYF; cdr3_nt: TGTGCCAGCAGCCAACGGGGGGGATACACAGATACGCAGTATTTT
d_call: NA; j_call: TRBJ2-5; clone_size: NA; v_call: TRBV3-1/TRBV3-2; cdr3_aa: CASSQGHQETQYF; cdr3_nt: TGTGCCAGCAGCCAAGGCCACCAAGAGACCCAGTACTTC
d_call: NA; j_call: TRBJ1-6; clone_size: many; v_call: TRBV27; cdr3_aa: CASSPLGSPLHF; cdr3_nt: TGTGCCAGCAGTCCTCTGGGTTCACCCCTCCACTTT
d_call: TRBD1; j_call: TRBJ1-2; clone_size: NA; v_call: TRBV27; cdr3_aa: CASSLSWTGGDYTF; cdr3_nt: TGTGCCAGCAGTTTATCGTGGACAGGGGGCGACTACACCTTC
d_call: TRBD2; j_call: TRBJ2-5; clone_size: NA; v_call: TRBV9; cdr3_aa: CASSLGLAETQYF; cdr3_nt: TGTGCCAGCAGCCTAGGACTAGCGGAGACCCAGTACTTC
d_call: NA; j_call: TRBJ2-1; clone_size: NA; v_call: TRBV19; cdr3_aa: CASSLSSSGSYNEQFF; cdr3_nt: TGTGCCAGTAGCCTCTCCTCCAGCGGAAGCTACAATGAGCAGTTCTTC
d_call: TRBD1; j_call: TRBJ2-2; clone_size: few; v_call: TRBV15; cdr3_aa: CATSTLYRGNTGELFF; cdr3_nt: TGTGCCACCAGCACCCTGTACAGGGGGAACACCGGGGAGCTGTTTTTT
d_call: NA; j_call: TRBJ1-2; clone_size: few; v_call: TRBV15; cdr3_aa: CATSTSGGRGYGYTF; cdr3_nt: TGTGCCACCAGCACTTCCGGGGGCCGAGGCTATGGCTACACCTTC
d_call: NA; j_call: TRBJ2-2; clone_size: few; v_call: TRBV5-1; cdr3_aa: CASSLVGAGELFF; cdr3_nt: TGCGCCAGCAGCTTGGTGGGGGCCGGGGAGCTGTTTTTT
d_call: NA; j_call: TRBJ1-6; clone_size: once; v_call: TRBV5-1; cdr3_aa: CASSKDSNSPLHF; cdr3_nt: TGCGCCAGCAGCAAAGACAGCAATTCACCCCTCCACTTT
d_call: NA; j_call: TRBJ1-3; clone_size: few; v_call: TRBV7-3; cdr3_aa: CASSLEPGNAIYF; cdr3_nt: TGTGCCAGCAGCTTAGAACCGGGGAACGCCATATATTTT
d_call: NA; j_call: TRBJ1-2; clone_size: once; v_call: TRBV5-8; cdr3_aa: CASSIFLQGGDNYGYTF; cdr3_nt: TGTGCCAGCAGCATCTTCCTCCAGGGAGGGGATAACTATGGCTACACCTTC
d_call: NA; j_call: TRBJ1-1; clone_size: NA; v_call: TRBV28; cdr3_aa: CASSVHRDTEAFF; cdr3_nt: TGTGCCAGCAGTGTCCACAGGGATACTGAAGCTTTCTTT
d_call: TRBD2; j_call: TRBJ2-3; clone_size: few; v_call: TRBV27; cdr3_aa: CASSLLDLAGIRDQKQYF; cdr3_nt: TGTGCCAGCAGTTTATTGGATCTAGCGGGGATTCGAGATCAGAAACAGTATTTT
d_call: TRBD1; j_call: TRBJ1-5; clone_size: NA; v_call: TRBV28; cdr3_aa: CASSSPPGTGGIQPQHF; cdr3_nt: TGTGCCAGCAGTTCACCCCCGGGGACAGGGGGCATCCAGCCCCAGCATTTT
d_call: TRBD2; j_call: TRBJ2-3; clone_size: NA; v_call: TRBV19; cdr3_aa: CASSSLADTDTQYF; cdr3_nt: TGTGCCAGTAGTTCCCTAGCGGACACAGATACGCAGTATTTT
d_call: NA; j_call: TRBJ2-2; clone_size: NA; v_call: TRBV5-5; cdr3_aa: CASSLEGFANTGELFF; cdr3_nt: TGTGCCAGCAGCTTGGAAGGTTTCGCGAACACCGGGGAGCTGTTTTTT
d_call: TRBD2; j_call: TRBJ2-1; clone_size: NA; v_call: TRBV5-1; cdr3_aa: CASSLRREGPQEQFF; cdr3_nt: TGCGCCAGCAGCTTGAGGCGGGAGGGACCCCAGGAGCAGTTCTTC
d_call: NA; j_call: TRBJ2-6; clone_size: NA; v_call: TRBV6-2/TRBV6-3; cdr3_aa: CASSYHSGANVLTF; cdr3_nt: TGTGCCAGCAGTTATCACTCTGGGGCCAACGTCCTGACTTTC
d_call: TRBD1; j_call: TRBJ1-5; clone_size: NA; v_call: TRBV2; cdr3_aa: CASSLMRTGNNQPQHF; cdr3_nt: TGTGCCAGCAGCTTGATGCGGACAGGGAACAATCAGCCCCAGCATTTT
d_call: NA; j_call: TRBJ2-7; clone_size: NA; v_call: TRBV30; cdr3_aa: CAWRDYLYEQYF; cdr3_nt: TGTGCCTGGAGGGACTACCTCTACGAGCAGTACTTC
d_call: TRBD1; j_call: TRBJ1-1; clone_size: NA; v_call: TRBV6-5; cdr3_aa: CASSQRTGGTMAFF; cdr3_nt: TGTGCCAGCAGTCAGAGGACAGGGGGCACGATGGCTTTCTTT
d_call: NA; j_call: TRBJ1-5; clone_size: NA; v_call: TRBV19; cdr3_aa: CASSAQGGGNQPQHF; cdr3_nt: TGTGCCAGTAGTGCACAGGGTGGTGGCAATCAGCCCCAGCATTTT
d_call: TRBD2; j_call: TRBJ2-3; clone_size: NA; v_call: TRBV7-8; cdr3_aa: CASSQREGAVDTQYF; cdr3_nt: TGTGCCAGCAGCCAGCGGGAGGGGGCTGTAGATACGCAGTATTTT
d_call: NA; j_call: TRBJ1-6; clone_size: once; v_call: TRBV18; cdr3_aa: CASSPEQPPNSPLHF; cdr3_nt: TGTGCCAGCTCACCAGAACAACCCCCGAATTCACCCCTCCACTTT
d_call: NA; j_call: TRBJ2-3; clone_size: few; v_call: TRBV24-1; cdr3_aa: CATSGPSDTQYF; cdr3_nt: TGTGCCACCAGTGGACCTTCAGATACGCAGTATTTT
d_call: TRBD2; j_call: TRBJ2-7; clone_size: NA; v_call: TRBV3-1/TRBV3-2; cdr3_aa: CASSPSERGTYEQYF; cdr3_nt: TGTGCCAGCAGCCCCTCGGAGCGGGGGACCTACGAGCAGTACTTC
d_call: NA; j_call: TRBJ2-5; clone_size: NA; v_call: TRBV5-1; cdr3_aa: CASSGGPGETQYF; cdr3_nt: TGCGCCAGCAGCGGGGGCCCCGGGGAGACCCAGTACTTC
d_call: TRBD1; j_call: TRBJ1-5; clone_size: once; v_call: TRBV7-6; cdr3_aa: CASSARTGFNQPQHF; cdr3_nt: TGTGCCAGCAGCGCCAGGACAGGGTTCAATCAGCCCCAGCATTTT
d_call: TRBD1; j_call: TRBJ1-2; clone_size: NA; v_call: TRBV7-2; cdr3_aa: CASSSTGTDYGYTF; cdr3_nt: TGTGCCAGCAGCTCAACCGGGACAGACTATGGCTACACCTTC
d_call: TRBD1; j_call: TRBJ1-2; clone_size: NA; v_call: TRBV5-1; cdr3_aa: CASSGRGQSPRQGYGYTF; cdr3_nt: TGCGCCAGCAGCGGAAGGGGACAGTCACCAAGACAGGGCTATGGCTACACCTTC
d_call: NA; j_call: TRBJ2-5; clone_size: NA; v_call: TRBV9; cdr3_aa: CASSVAVQETQYF; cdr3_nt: TGTGCCAGCAGCGTAGCTGTCCAAGAGACCCAGTACTTC
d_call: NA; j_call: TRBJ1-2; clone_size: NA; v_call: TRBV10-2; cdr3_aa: CASSESIGREGYTF; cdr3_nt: TGCGCCAGCAGTGAGTCGATAGGCAGGGAAGGCTACACCTTC
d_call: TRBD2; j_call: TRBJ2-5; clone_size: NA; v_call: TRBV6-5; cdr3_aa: CASSIVSGGLGTQYF; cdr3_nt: TGTGCCAGCAGTATAGTTAGCGGGGGCTTGGGGACCCAGTACTTC
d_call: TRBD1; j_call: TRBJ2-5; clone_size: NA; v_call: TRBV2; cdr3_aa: CASSPDRAQETQYF; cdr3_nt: TGTGCCAGCAGTCCTGACAGGGCCCAAGAGACCCAGTACTTC
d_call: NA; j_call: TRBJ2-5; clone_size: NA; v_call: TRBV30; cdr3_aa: CAWSGGLEETQYF; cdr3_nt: TGTGCCTGGAGTGGAGGGCTAGAAGAGACCCAGTACTTC
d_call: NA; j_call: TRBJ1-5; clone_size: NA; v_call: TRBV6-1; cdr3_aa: CASSEVRRWQSQHF; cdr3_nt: TGTGCCAGCAGTGAAGTGCGACGGTGGCAGTCCCAGCATTTT
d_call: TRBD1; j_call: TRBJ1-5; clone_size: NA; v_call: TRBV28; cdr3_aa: CASSPLRDSYSNQPQHF; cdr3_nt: TGTGCCAGCAGTCCCCTTCGGGACAGTTATAGCAATCAGCCCCAGCATTTT
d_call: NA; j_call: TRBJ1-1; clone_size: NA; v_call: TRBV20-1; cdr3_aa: CSALKVPEAFF; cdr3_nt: TGCAGTGCCCTAAAAGTACCTGAAGCTTTCTTT
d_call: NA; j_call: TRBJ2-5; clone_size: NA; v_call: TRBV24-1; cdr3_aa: CATSDPRGSGETQYF; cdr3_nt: TGTGCCACCAGTGACCCTAGGGGGTCGGGAGAGACCCAGTACTTC
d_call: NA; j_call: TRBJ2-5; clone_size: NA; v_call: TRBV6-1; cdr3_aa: CASSGTGTPQGETQYF; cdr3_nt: TGTGCCAGCAGTGGGACCGGGACTCCTCAGGGAGAGACCCAGTACTTC
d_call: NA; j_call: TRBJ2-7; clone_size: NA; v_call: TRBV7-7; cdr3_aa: CASSSGEEQYF; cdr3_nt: TGTGCTAGCAGCTCGGGTGAAGAGCAGTACTTC
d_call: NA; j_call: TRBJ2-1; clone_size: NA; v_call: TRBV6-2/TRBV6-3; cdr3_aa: CASSLRGNEQFF; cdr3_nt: TGTGCCAGCAGCCTGCGAGGAAATGAGCAGTTCTTC
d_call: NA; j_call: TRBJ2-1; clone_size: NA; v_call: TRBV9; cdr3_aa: CASSVGWGSYNEQFF; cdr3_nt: TGTGCCAGCAGCGTAGGATGGGGATCCTACAATGAGCAGTTCTTC
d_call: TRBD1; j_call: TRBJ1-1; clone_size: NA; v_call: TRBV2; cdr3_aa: CASSIRGGRTEAFF; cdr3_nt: TGTGCCAGCAGCATCAGAGGGGGCCGCACTGAAGCTTTCTTT
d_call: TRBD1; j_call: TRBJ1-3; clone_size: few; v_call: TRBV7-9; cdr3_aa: CASSLDRQGVNTIYF; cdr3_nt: TGTGCCAGCAGCTTAGACCGACAGGGGGTAAACACCATATATTTT
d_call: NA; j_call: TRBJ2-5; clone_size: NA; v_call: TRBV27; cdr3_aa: CASRYNLQETQYF; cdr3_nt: TGTGCCAGCAGATACAATCTACAAGAGACCCAGTACTTC
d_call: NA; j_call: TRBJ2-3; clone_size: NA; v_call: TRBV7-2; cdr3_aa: CASSLAGIETDTQYF; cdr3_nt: TGTGCCAGCAGCTTAGCAGGGATAGAGACAGATACGCAGTATTTT
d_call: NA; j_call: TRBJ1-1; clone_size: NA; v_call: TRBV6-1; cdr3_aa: CASSERGWGGSTEAFF; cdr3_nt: TGTGCCAGCAGTGAAAGGGGTTGGGGGGGAAGCACTGAAGCTTTCTTT
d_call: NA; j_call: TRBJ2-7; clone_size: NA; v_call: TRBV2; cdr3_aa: CASSESRAPPYEQYF; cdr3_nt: TGTGCCAGCAGTGAAAGTAGGGCACCCCCCTACGAGCAGTACTTC